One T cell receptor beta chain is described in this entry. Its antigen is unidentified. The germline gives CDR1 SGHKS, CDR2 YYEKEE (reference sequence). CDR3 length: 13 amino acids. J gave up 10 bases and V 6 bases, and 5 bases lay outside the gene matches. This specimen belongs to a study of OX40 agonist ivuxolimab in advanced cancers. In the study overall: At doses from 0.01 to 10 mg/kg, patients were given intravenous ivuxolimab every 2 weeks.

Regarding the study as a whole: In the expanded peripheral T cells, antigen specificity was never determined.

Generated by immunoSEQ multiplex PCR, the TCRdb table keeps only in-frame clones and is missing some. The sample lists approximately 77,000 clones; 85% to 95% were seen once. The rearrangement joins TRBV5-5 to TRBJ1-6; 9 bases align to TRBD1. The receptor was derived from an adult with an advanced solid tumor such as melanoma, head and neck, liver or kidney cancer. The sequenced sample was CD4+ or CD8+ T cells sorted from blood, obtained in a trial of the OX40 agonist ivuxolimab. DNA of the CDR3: TGTGCCAGCACCGGGACAGGGTACTCACCCCTCCACTTT. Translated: CASTGTGYSPLHF.